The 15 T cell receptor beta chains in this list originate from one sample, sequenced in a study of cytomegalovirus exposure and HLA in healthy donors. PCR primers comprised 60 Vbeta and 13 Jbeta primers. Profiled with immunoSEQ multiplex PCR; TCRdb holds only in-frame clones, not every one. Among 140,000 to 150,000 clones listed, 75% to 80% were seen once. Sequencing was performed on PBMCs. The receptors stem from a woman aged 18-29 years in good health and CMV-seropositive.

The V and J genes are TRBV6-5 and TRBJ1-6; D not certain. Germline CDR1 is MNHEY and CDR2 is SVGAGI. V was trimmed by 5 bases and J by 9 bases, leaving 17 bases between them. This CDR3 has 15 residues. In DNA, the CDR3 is TGTGCCAGCAGTCGGACTATACCCAGCGGTTCACCCCTCCACTTT. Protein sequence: CASSRTIPSGSPLHF.

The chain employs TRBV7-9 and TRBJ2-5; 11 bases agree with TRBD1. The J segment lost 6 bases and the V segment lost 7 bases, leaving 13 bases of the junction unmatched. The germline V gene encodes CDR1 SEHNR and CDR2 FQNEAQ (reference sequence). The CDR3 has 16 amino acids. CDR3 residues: CASTPGGGQGAKTQYF. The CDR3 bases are TGTGCCAGCACCCCAGGCGGCGGACAGGGGGCAAAGACCCAGTACTTC.

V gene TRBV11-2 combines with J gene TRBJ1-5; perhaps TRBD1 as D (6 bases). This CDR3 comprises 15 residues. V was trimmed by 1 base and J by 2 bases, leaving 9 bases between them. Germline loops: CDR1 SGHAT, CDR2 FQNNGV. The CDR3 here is CASSLGTAGNQPQHF. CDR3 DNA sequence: TGTGCCAGCAGCTTAGGGACAGCTGGCAATCAGCCCCAGCATTTT.

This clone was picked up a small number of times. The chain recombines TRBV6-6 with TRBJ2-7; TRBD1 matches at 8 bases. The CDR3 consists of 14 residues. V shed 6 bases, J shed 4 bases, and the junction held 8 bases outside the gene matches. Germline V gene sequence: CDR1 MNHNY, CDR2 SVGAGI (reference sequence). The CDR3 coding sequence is TGTGCCAGCAGAGACGACAGGGGACGTTACGAGCAGTACTTC. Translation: CASRDDRGRYEQYF.

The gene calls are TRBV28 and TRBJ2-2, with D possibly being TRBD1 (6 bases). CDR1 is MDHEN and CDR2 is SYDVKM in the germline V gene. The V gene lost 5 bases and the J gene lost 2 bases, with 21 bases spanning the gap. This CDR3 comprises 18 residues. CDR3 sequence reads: CASSKWDILQLNTGELFF. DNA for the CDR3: TGTGCCAGCAGTAAATGGGACATCCTTCAATTAAACACCGGGGAGCTGTTTTTT.

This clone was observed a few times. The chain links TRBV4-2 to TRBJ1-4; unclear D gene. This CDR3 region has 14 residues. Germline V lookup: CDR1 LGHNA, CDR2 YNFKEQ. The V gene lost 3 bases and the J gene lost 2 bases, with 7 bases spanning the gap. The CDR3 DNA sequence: TGTGCCAGCAGCCATACTGAGACTAATGAAAAACTGTTTTTT. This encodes CASSHTETNEKLFF.

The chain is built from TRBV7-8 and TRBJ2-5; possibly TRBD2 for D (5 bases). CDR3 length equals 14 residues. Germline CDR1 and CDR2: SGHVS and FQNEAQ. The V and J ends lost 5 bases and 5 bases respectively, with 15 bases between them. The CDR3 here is CASSPTEGDETQYF. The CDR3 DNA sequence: TGTGCCAGCAGCCCAACCGAGGGCGACGAGACCCAGTACTTC.

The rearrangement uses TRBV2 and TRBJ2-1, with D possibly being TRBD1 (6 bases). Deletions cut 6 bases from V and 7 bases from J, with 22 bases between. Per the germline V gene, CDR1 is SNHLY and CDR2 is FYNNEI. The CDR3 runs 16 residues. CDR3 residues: CASRYGTLLSLNEQFF. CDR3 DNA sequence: TGTGCCAGCAGGTACGGGACACTTCTAAGTCTGAATGAGCAGTTCTTC.

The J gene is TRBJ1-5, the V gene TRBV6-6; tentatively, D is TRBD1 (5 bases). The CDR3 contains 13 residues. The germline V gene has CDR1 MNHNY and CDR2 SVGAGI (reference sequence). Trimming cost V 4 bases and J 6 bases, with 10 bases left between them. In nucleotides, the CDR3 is TGTGCCAGCAGTTCTAGGCAGGGTCAGCCCCAGCATTTT. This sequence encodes CASSSRQGQPQHF.

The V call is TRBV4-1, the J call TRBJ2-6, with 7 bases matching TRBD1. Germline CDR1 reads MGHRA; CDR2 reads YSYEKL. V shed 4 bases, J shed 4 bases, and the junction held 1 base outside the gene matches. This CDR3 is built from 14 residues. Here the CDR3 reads CASSRDRGANVLTF. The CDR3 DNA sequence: TGCGCCAGCAGCCGGGACAGAGGGGCCAACGTCCTGACTTTC.

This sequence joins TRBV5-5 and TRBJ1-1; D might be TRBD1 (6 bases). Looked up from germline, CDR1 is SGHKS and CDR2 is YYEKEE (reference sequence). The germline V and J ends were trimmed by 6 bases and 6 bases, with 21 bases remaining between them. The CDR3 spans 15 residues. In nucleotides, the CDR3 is TGTGCCAGCATGCCGGCCTCAGGGGATTTGGCTGAAGCTTTCTTT. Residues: CASMPASGDLAEAFF.

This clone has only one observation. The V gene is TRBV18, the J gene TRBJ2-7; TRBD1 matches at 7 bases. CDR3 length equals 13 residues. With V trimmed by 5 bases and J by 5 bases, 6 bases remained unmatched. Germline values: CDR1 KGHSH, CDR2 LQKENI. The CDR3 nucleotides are TGTGCCAGCTCATCAGGGGGTGGGAACGAGCAGTACTTC. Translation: CASSSGGGNEQYF.

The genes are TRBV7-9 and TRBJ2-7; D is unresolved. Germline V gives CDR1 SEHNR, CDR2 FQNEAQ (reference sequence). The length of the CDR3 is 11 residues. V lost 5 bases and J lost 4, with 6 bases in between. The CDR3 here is CASSPLYEQYF. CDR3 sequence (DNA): TGTGCCAGCAGCCCACTTTACGAGCAGTACTTC.

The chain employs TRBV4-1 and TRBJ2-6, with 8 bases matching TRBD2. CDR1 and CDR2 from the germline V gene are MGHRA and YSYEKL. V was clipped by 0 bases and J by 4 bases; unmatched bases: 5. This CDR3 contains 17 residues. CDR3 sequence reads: CASSQDYGGAGANVLTF. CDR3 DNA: TGCGCCAGCAGCCAAGATTACGGGGGGGCCGGGGCCAACGTCCTGACTTTC.

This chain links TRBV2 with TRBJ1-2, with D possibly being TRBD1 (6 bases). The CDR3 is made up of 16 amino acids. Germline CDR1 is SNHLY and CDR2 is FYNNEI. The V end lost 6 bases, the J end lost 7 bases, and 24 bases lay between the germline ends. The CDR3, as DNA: TGTGCCAGCAGGGATCGTTCAGAGACAGGTACCTTTGGCTACACCTTC. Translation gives CASRDRSETGTFGYTF.